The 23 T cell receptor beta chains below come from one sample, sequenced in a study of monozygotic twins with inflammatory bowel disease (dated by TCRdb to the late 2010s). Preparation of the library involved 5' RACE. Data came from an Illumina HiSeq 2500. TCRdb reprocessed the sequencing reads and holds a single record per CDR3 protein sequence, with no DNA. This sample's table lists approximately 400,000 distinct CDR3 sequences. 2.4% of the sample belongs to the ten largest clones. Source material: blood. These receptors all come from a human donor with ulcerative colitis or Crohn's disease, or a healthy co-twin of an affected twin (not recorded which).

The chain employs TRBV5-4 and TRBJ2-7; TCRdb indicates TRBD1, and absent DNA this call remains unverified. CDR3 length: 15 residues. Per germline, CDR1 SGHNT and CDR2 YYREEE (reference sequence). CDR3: CASSLPGTDGYEQYF.

The CDR3 reads CASSLGSSDYEQYF. V and J are TRBV7-6 and TRBJ2-7. This CDR3 is 14 amino acids long. Germline V gene lookup returns CDR1 SGHVS and CDR2 FNYEAQ.

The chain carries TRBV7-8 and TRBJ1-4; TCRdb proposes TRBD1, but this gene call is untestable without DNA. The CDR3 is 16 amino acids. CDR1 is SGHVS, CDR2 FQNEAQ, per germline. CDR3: CASSPYRVVPNEKLFF.

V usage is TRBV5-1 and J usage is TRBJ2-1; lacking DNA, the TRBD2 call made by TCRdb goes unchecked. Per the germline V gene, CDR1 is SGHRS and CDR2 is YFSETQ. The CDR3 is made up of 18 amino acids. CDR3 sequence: CASSLGASGGQKGIEQFF.

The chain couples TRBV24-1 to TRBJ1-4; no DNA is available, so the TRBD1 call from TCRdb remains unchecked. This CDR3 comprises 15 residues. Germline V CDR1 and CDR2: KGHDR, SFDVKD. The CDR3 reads CATSDPGQVNEKLFF.

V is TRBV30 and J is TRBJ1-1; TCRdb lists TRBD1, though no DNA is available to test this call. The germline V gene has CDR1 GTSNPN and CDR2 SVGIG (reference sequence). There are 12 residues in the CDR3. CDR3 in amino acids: CAWIQGNTEAFF.

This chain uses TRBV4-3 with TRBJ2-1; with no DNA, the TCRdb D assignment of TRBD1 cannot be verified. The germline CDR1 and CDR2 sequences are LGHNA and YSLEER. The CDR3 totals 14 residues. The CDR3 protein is CASSQANRGGEQFF.

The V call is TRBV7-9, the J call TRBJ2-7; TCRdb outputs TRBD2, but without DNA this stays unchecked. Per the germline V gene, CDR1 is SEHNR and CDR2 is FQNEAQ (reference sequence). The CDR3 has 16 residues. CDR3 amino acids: CASSPTSGRAIYEQYF. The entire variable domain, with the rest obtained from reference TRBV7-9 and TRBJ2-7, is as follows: DTGVSQNPRHKITKRGQNVTFRCDPISEHNRLYWYRQTLGQGPEFLTYFQNEAQLEKSRLLSDRFSAERPKGSFSTLEIQRTEQGDSAMYLCASSPTSGRAIYEQYFGPGTRLTVT.

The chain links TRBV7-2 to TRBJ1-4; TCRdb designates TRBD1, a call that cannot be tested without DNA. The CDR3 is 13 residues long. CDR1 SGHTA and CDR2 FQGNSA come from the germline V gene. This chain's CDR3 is CASSRQGGEKLFF.

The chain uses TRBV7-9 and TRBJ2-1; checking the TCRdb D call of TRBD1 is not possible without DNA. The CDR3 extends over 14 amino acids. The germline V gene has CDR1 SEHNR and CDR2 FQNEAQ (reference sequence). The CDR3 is CASSSRDPDNEQFF.

CDR3 region: CASSSRSFGSYEQYF. This sequence joins TRBV5-1 and TRBJ2-7. Germline lookup yields CDR1 SGHRS and CDR2 YFSETQ. The CDR3 consists of 15 residues. The full variable domain, its missing parts supplied by reference TRBV5-1 and TRBJ2-7, is KAGVTQTPRYLIKTRGQQVTLSCSPISGHRSVSWYQQTPGQGLQFLFEYFSETQRNKGNFPGRFSGRQFSNSRSEMNVSTLELGDSALYLCASSSRSFGSYEQYFGPGTRLTVT.

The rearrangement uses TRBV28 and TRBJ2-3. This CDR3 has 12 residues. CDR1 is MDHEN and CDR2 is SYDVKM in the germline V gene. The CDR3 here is CASSYLTDTQYF.

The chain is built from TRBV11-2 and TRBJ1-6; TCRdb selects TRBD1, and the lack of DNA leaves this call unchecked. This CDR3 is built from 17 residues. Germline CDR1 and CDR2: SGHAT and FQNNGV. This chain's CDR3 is CASSLDMIGQGGLPLHF.

CDR3 region: CASSPSGTGLIDTEAFF. The chain couples TRBV7-9 to TRBJ1-1; the D call of TRBD1 rests on TCRdb alone, since no DNA is present to check it. Germline values: CDR1 SEHNR, CDR2 FQNEAQ (reference sequence). The CDR3 extends over 17 amino acids.

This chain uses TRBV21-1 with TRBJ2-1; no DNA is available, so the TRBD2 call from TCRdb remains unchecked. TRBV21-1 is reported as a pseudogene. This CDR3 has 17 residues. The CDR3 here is CASSGRRKSGAYNEQFF.

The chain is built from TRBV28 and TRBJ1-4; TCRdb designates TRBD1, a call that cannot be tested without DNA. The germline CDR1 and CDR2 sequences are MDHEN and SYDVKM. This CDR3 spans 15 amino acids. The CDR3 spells CASSSPGQVHEKLFF.

The CDR3 spells CASSLVAASPGETQYF. This sequence joins TRBV7-2 and TRBJ2-5; with no DNA, the TCRdb D assignment of TRBD2 cannot be verified. Germline V CDR1 and CDR2: SGHTA, FQGNSA. This CDR3 region has 16 residues. Using reference TRBV7-2 and TRBJ2-5 for the parts outside the CDR3, the full variable domain is GAGVSQSPSNKVTEKGKDVELRCDPISGHTALYWYRQSLGQGLEFLIYFQGNSAPDKSGLPSDRFSAERTGGSVSTLTIQRTQQEDSAVYLCASSLVAASPGETQYFGPGTRLLVL.

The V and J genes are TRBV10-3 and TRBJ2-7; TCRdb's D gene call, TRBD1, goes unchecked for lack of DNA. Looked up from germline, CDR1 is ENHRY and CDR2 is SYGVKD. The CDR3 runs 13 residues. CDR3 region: CAISEIQGYEQYF.

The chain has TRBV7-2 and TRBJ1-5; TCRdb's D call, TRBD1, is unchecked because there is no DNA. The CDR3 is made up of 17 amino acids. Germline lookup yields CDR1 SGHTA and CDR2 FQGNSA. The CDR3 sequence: CASSLEPRGADGQPQHF.

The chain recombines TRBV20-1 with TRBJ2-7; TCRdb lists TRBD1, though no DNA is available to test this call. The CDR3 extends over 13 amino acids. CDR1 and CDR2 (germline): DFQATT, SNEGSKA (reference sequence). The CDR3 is CSVPDRDPNEQYF.

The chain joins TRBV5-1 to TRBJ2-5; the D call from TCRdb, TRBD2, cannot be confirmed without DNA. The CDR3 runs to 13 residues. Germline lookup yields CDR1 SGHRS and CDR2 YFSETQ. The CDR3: CASSGGPRETQYF.

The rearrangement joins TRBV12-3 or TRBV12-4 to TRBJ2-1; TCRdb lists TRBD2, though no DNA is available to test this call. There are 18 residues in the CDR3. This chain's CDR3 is CASSFLSLPDSGYNEQFF.

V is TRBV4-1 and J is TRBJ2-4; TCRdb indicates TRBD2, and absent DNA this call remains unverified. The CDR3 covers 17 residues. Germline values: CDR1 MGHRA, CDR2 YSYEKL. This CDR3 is CASSQEGPRGAKNIQYF.